These T cell receptor beta chains were read from a single sample in a study of CD8 T cells in ankylosing spondylitis. Via MiXCR, TCRdb re-called the 5' RACE reads, giving one row per CDR3 protein. The sample records hundreds of thousands of distinct CDR3 sequences, approximately 11% being singletons. What was sequenced was blood, either unsorted or a sorted T cell fraction (not recorded which). These receptors originate from a male donor with ankylosing spondylitis. The CDR3 runs from the conserved cysteine through the conserved F or W. D genes are given only for firm matches. Only part of the rows carry a size: once, few, many, or a class if the clone is expanded.

clone size	J gene	V gene	D gene	CDR3 protein	CDR3 DNA
.	TRBJ1-5	TRBV6-5	.	CASISSGSDQPQHF	TGTGCCAGCATTTCGTCTGGGTCGGATCAGCCCCAGCATTTT
few	TRBJ1-4	TRBV20-1	.	CSAFNEKLFF	TGCAGTGCTTTTAATGAAAAACTGTTTTTT
.	TRBJ2-5	TRBV12-3/TRBV12-4	TRBD2	CASSASGSGETQYF	TGTGCCAGCAGTGCGAGCGGGAGCGGAGAGACCCAGTACTTC
few	TRBJ2-7	TRBV5-1	.	CASSLEGHTYEQYF	TGCGCCAGCAGCTTGGAGGGCCATACCTACGAGCAGTACTTC
few	TRBJ2-1	TRBV4-1	.	CASSQGTSSYNEQFF	TGCGCCAGCAGCCAAGGTACTAGCTCCTACAATGAGCAGTTCTTC
.	TRBJ2-5	TRBV27	TRBD2	CASSLSPPRLAGSQETQYF	TGTGCCAGCAGTTTATCCCCCCCACGTTTAGCGGGGAGCCAAGAGACCCAGTACTTC
many	TRBJ2-1	TRBV4-2	TRBD2	CASSQDGISGRASGSYNEQFF	TGTGCCAGCAGCCAAGATGGTATAAGCGGGAGGGCCTCAGGCTCCTACAATGAGCAGTTCTTC
.	TRBJ2-1	TRBV9	.	CASSVGAVGYNEQFF	TGTGCCAGCAGCGTAGGGGCAGTTGGGTACAATGAGCAGTTCTTC
many	TRBJ2-1	TRBV20-1	TRBD2	CSAGLGIGRNEQFF	TGCAGTGCGGGCCTCGGGATCGGGAGGAATGAGCAGTTCTTC
.	TRBJ2-5	TRBV5-1	.	CASSSGTTEETQYF	TGCGCCAGCAGCTCCGGGACAACGGAAGAGACCCAGTACTTC
.	TRBJ2-7	TRBV5-1	.	CASSFKGRGYEQYF	TGCGCCAGCAGCTTTAAGGGCAGGGGCTACGAGCAGTACTTC
.	TRBJ2-1	TRBV20-1	TRBD1	CSARRDSITYNEQFF	TGCAGTGCTAGGAGGGACAGTATCACCTACAATGAGCAGTTCTTC
few	TRBJ2-1	TRBV25-1	TRBD2	CASRQAGADNEQFF	TGTGCCAGCAGACAAGCGGGGGCCGACAATGAGCAGTTCTTC
few	TRBJ2-1	TRBV7-7	.	CASSQAAVGNEQFF	TGTGCCAGCAGCCAAGCGGCAGTCGGCAATGAGCAGTTCTTC
many	TRBJ1-1	TRBV5-1	TRBD1	CASSVGTGAMNTEAFF	TGCGCCAGCAGCGTGGGGACAGGGGCTATGAACACTGAAGCTTTCTTT
.	TRBJ1-2	TRBV28	.	CASSLSSGDYGYTF	TGTGCCAGCAGTTTGAGCTCCGGGGACTATGGCTACACCTTC
many	TRBJ2-1	TRBV5-1	TRBD2	CASSLAPAGGSEQFF	TGCGCCAGCAGCTTGGCCCCGGCGGGAGGGAGTGAGCAGTTCTTC
many	TRBJ1-3	TRBV4-2	TRBD1	CASSQLGTGTSGNTIYF	TGTGCCAGCAGCCAACTTGGGACAGGGACTTCTGGAAACACCATATATTTT
many	TRBJ2-6	TRBV20-1	.	CSARGGRANVLTF	TGCAGTGCTAGGGGAGGACGGGCCAACGTCCTGACTTTC
few	TRBJ2-5	TRBV29-1	TRBD2	CSVSGRAVETQYF	TGCAGCGTGAGCGGGAGGGCCGTGGAGACCCAGTACTTC
.	TRBJ2-7	TRBV2	.	CASSEGREAYEQYF	TGTGCCAGCAGTGAAGGGCGGGAAGCCTACGAGCAGTACTTC
.	TRBJ1-4	TRBV7-8	.	CASSLVGQLNEKLFF	TGTGCCAGCAGCTTAGTTGGGCAGCTTAATGAAAAACTGTTTTTT
many	TRBJ2-1	TRBV29-1	TRBD1	CSVENPGQGRNEQFF	TGCAGCGTCGAGAATCCGGGACAGGGCCGCAATGAGCAGTTCTTC
.	TRBJ1-1	TRBV20-1	.	CSANRVSTEAFF	TGCAGTGCTAACAGGGTGAGCACTGAAGCTTTCTTT
.	TRBJ1-2	TRBV3-1	.	CASSQDRISYGYTF	TGTGCCAGCAGCCAAGACAGGATCTCCTATGGCTACACCTTC
many	TRBJ1-2	TRBV20-1	.	CSAREGILGGYTF	TGCAGTGCCAGGGAGGGGATTCTAGGTGGCTACACCTTC
few	TRBJ2-7	TRBV25-1	.	CASSEFGLQYEQYF	TGTGCCAGCAGTGAATTTGGCCTGCAGTACGAGCAGTACTTC
many	TRBJ1-5	TRBV7-2	TRBD1	CASSLVWQGDQPQHF	TGTGCCAGCAGCTTAGTTTGGCAGGGGGATCAGCCCCAGCATTTT
many	TRBJ2-3	TRBV13	.	CASSLRGRGDTQYF	TGTGCCAGCAGCTTACGGGGTCGAGGGGATACGCAGTATTTT